This T cell receptor beta chain was observed in a study of blood T cell repertoires in COVID-19. CDR3 length: 14 amino acids. The germline V gene encodes CDR1 MGHRA and CDR2 YSYEKL. V was clipped by 3 bases and J by 9 bases; unmatched bases: 8. The assay was immunoSEQ multiplex PCR, and TCRdb's table has in-frame clones only and misses some. The sample records about 120,000 clones, 90% being singletons. This clone was found a few times. V gene TRBV4-1 combines with J gene TRBJ1-5; 7 nucleotides align to TRBD1. The source material was peripheral blood. This TCR was recovered from a woman in her fifties or sixties with COVID-19, enrolled during active disease. As DNA, the CDR3 is TGCGCCAGCAGCCACATAACAGGGGTCTGGCCCCAGCATTTT. Amino acids: CASSHITGVWPQHF.